The clone carrying this TCR beta chain appeared a few times. This entry comes from a study of T cells after yellow fever vaccination. The CDR3 runs 15 residues. Germline V gives CDR1 SGHDN, CDR2 FVKESK. Trimming took off 1 base at V and 2 bases at J, with 10 bases between the two ends. Template switching by 5'RACE produced TCR cDNA, adding a universal primer site and UMIs. TCRdb ran MiXCR on the 5' RACE reads and lists one entry per CDR3 protein. The data contain hundreds of thousands of distinct CDR3 sequences, around 3.6% of them singletons. This TCR was sampled from a man aged 18 to 29 who received the YFV17D yellow fever vaccine. The specimen was PBMCs, collected on the day of the yellow fever booster vaccination. The chain combines TRBV14 with TRBJ2-3; D call uncertain. CDR3 region: CASSQGVLPTDTQYF. The CDR3 region has the DNA TGTGCCAGCAGCCAAGGGGTCTTACCCACAGATACGCAGTATTTT.